These 27 T cell receptor beta chains originate from one sample sequenced in a study of a mutant IDH1 vaccine in newly diagnosed glioma. The time point here: week 11, during vaccination. The investigators gave 300 ug of mutant IDH1 20-mer peptide in each vaccine dose, together with topical imiquimod. Which antigens these TCRs recognize remains unknown. Profiling relied on immunoSEQ multiplex PCR, and the TCRdb table lists in-frame clones only, not all of them. Counted here are about 130,000 clones, 80% occurring once; the ten biggest clones make up approximately 5%. Sequences were derived from PBMCs, sampled from a glioma patient whose treatment included an IDH1 peptide vaccine. All receptors come from a man aged 40-55 years with glioma.

J is TRBJ2-1 and V is TRBV25-1, with 8 bases that match TRBD1. CDR3 length: 15 residues. J gave up 4 bases and V 7 bases, and 9 bases lay outside the gene matches. Germline CDR1 MGHDK, CDR2 SYGVNS. The CDR3 sequence: CASIPAGTGYNEQFF. The CDR3 bases are TGTGCCAGCATCCCCGCGGGGACAGGTTACAATGAGCAGTTCTTC.

V and J are TRBV19 and TRBJ1-2; D not resolved. CDR1 and CDR2 from the germline V gene are LNHDA and SQIVND (reference sequence). V lost 3 bases and J lost 0, with 5 bases in between. The CDR3 is 13 residues long. The CDR3 here is CASSMVANYGYTF. CDR3 bases: TGTGCCAGTAGTATGGTGGCTAACTATGGCTACACCTTC.

There are a few counts of this clone. The chain has TRBV11-2 and TRBJ1-2; 7 bases are a match to TRBD1. From germline, CDR1 is SGHAT and CDR2 FQNNGV. With V trimmed by 5 bases and J by 4 bases, 4 bases remained unmatched. The CDR3 runs to 13 residues. CDR3 sequence reads: CASSLGQVYGYTF. For the CDR3, the DNA is TGTGCCAGCAGCCTCGGACAGGTCTATGGCTACACCTTC.

This chain links TRBV6-5 with TRBJ2-5; 9 positions match TRBD2. The CDR3 runs 14 residues. Germline V CDR1 and CDR2: MNHEY, SVGAGI. Trimming took 8 bases from V and 5 from J; bases not matched to a gene: 9. Here the CDR3 reads CASFSSGRPETQYF. The DNA of the CDR3 is TGTGCCAGCTTTAGCAGCGGGAGGCCTGAGACCCAGTACTTC.

V gene TRBV7-2 combines with J gene TRBJ2-5; 11 bases fit TRBD1. The CDR3 is 15 residues long. Per the germline V gene, CDR1 is SGHTA and CDR2 is FQGNSA. The trim removed 5 bases at V and 2 bases at J, leaving 4 bases unmatched. As DNA, the CDR3 is TGTGCCAGCAGCCGGGACAGGGGGAAGCAAGAGACCCAGTACTTC. Translating it yields CASSRDRGKQETQYF.

The rearrangement uses TRBV5-4 and TRBJ1-4; 7 bases are shared with TRBD1. J was trimmed by 5 bases and V by 4 bases; bases with no gene match: 11. Germline-derived CDR1 and CDR2 are SGHNT and YYREEE (reference sequence). This CDR3 is built from 16 residues. The CDR3 loop is CASSQLQTGRNEKLFF. As DNA, the CDR3 is TGTGCCAGCAGCCAACTACAGACAGGGAGGAATGAAAAACTGTTTTTT.

The J gene is TRBJ2-2, the V gene TRBV5-5; D remains ambiguous. Per the germline V gene, CDR1 is SGHKS and CDR2 is YYEKEE (reference sequence). The V end was cut by 0 bases, the J end by 7 bases, with 13 bases between. CDR3 length: 15 residues. The CDR3 is CASSLVPGSGGELFF. CDR3 DNA: TGTGCCAGCAGCTTGGTCCCGGGCTCGGGCGGGGAGCTGTTTTTT.

V gene TRBV5-4 combines with J gene TRBJ2-2; D may be TRBD2 (5 bases). This CDR3 has 15 amino acids. Germline values: CDR1 SGHNT, CDR2 YYREEE (reference sequence). The V and J ends lost 7 bases and 5 bases respectively, with 18 bases between them. This CDR3 is CASGVRGSNTGELFF. CDR3 nucleotide sequence: TGTGCCAGCGGAGTTAGAGGGAGTAATACCGGGGAGCTGTTTTTT.

This chain links TRBV19 with TRBJ1-6; 7 bases map to TRBD1. The ends lost 6 bases at V and 5 bases at J; junction bases unmatched: 13. The CDR3 is 17 amino acids. In germline, CDR1 is LNHDA, CDR2 SQIVND (reference sequence). The CDR3 loop is CASRKDREGLDNSPLHF. The CDR3 coding sequence is TGTGCCAGTAGGAAAGACAGGGAGGGGCTGGATAATTCACCCCTCCACTTT.

Written as DNA, the CDR3 is TGTGCCAGCAGTTTCCTCTATGACAGGAACACTGAAGCTTTCTTT. Translation gives CASSFLYDRNTEAFF. The V gene is TRBV6-5, the J gene TRBJ1-1; weak D call: TRBD1 (5 bases). Germline assignment: CDR1 MNHEY and CDR2 SVGAGI. The CDR3 contains 15 residues. V was clipped by 4 bases and J by 1 base, with 13 bases between them.

J is TRBJ1-3 and V is TRBV6-5; the D gene is possibly TRBD1 (6 bases). The V gene lost 6 bases and the J gene lost 3 bases, with 12 bases spanning the gap. The germline V gene has CDR1 MNHEY and CDR2 SVGAGI. The CDR3 totals 14 residues. The DNA of the CDR3 is TGTGCCAGCAGCCGTAAGGGGGTTGGAAACACCATATATTTT. Residues: CASSRKGVGNTIYF.

This rearrangement joins TRBV9 to TRBJ2-3; the match to TRBD1 covers 8 bases. Germline-derived CDR1 and CDR2 are SGDLS and YYNGEE. The V segment lost 3 bases and the J segment 6 bases; nucleotides outside the gene matches: 12. The CDR3 length is 16 residues. The CDR3 region has the DNA TGTGCCAGCAGCGGGAGCTTAGGCAGGGGGCTGGATACGCAGTATTTT. Translating gives CASSGSLGRGLDTQYF.

This clone was counted once. This sequence joins TRBV5-4 and TRBJ2-5; 8 bases map to TRBD1. Germline CDR1 SGHNT, CDR2 YYREEE (reference sequence). J lost 4 bases, V lost 3 bases, and 8 bases had no gene match. This CDR3 is built from 15 residues. The CDR3 region is CASSYAGGSGETQYF. CDR3 nucleotide sequence: TGTGCCAGCAGCTACGCAGGGGGCAGTGGAGAGACCCAGTACTTC. The full variable domain, rest sourced from reference TRBV5-4 and TRBJ2-5, is ETGVTQSPTHLIKTRGQQVTLRCSSQSGHNTVSWYQQALGQGPQFIFQYYREEENGRGNFPPRFSGLQFPNYSSELNVNALELDDSALYLCASSYAGGSGETQYFGPGTRLLVL.

The rearrangement joins TRBV19 to TRBJ2-2, with D possibly TRBD2 on 5 matching bases. Germline V gives CDR1 LNHDA, CDR2 SQIVND (reference sequence). V was trimmed by 4 bases and J by 8 bases, leaving 14 bases between them. The CDR3 is 14 residues long. The CDR3 DNA is TGTGCCAGTAGTAGGTCCCTAGCATCTGGGGAGCTGTTTTTT. It yields the protein CASSRSLASGELFF.

This rearrangement joins TRBV27 to TRBJ2-7, with 8 bases fitting TRBD2. This CDR3 comprises 14 residues. Trimming removed 3 bases from V and 6 bases from J; junction bases left unmatched: 7. Germline values: CDR1 MNHEY, CDR2 SMNVEV (reference sequence). The CDR3 is CASSFGRDMGEQYF. The CDR3 bases are TGTGCCAGCAGTTTCGGGAGGGATATGGGCGAGCAGTACTTC.

This clone was counted once. The V gene is TRBV29-1, the J gene TRBJ1-2; weak D call: TRBD1 (6 bases). This CDR3 is 17 amino acids long. CDR1 is SQVTM, CDR2 ANQGSEA, per germline. V lost 0 bases to trimming and J lost 8 bases, with 25 bases between them. Here the CDR3 reads CSVEDLDFGGGANGYTF. The DNA of the CDR3 is TGCAGCGTTGAAGATCTGGATTTTGGGGGGGGCGCCAACGGCTACACCTTC.

The chain joins TRBV6-6 to TRBJ1-2; 8 bases align to TRBD1. Germline CDR1 reads MNHNY; CDR2 reads SVGAGI (reference sequence). With 5 bases clipped from V and 5 bases from J, the junction kept 10 bases outside the gene matches. The CDR3 has 15 amino acids. The CDR3 region is CASSKGQGGSYGYTF. CDR3 DNA: TGTGCCAGCAGTAAAGGACAGGGCGGGTCATATGGCTACACCTTC.

This chain connects TRBV5-6 to TRBJ2-6, with 7 bases aligning to TRBD1. This CDR3 has 19 residues. Trimming took 4 bases from V and 0 from J; bases not matched to a gene: 13. The V gene's germline CDR1 is SGHDT and CDR2 YYEEEE. The CDR3 protein is CASSPTWTGYSSGANVLTF. CDR3 sequence (DNA): TGTGCCAGCAGCCCAACCTGGACAGGCTACAGCTCTGGGGCCAACGTCCTGACTTTC.

The rearrangement joins TRBV5-1 to TRBJ2-3, with 9 bases identical to TRBD2. The CDR3 length is 15 residues. V was clipped by 4 bases and J by 3 bases; unmatched bases: 6. The germline CDR1 and CDR2 sequences are SGHRS and YFSETQ. This CDR3 is CASSPGLAWTDTQYF. The CDR3 DNA sequence: TGCGCCAGCAGCCCTGGACTAGCGTGGACAGATACGCAGTATTTT.

The chain carries TRBV2 and TRBJ2-7, with D perhaps given as TRBD1 or TRBD2 (5 bases each). The length of the CDR3 is 14 residues. V gave up 3 bases and J gave up 0 bases, with 9 bases separating them. Germline lookup yields CDR1 SNHLY and CDR2 FYNNEI. The CDR3 DNA is TGTGCCAGCAGTGATACCGGGGCCTCCTACGAGCAGTACTTC. Protein sequence: CASSDTGASYEQYF.

This chain connects TRBV7-2 to TRBJ2-7; D not resolved. The germline gives CDR1 SGHTA, CDR2 FQGNSA. Trimming shortened V by 1 base and J by 6 bases, and 10 bases separated the two germline ends. The CDR3 extends over 13 amino acids. The CDR3 reads CASSLEFAFEQYF. Written as DNA, the CDR3 is TGTGCCAGCAGCTTAGAGTTCGCTTTCGAGCAGTACTTC.

V is TRBV7-2 and J is TRBJ2-4, with 7 positions matching TRBD2. The CDR3 is made up of 19 amino acids. The V and J ends lost 1 base and 0 bases, in that order; junction bases with no gene match: 12. In germline, CDR1 is SGHTA, CDR2 FQGNSA. CDR3 DNA: TGTGCCAGCAGCTTAGACCTAGCGGAGACGGGCCTAGCCAAAAACATTCAGTACTTC. It codes for CASSLDLAETGLAKNIQYF.

This clone was observed once. This chain uses TRBV28 with TRBJ2-2, with 9 bases matching TRBD1. V shed 4 bases and J 7 bases; nucleotides not matched to a gene: 13. The CDR3 has 17 amino acids. Looked up from germline, CDR1 is MDHEN and CDR2 is SYDVKM. CDR3 bases: TGTGCCAGCAGTTCCCACCCGGGACAGGGAAGATTCGGGGAGCTGTTTTTT. Its protein is CASSSHPGQGRFGELFF. The full variable domain, its missing parts supplied by reference TRBV28 and TRBJ2-2, is DVKVTQSSRYLVKRTGEKVFLECVQDMDHENMFWYRQDPGLGLRLIYFSYDVKMKEKGDIPEGYSVSREKKERFSLILESASTNQTSMYLCASSSHPGQGRFGELFFGEGSRLTVL.

V gene TRBV9 combines with J gene TRBJ1-1; D is undetermined. Germline values: CDR1 SGDLS, CDR2 YYNGEE. This CDR3 contains 12 residues. V lost 7 bases and J 0 bases, leaving 7 bases between the germline ends. The DNA for the CDR3 is TGTGCCAGCTCGGACTTGAACACTGAAGCTTTCTTT. It encodes CASSDLNTEAFF.

The chain carries TRBV5-1 and TRBJ2-1; 8 bases are a match to TRBD1. J gave up 4 bases and V 4 bases, and 7 bases lay outside the gene matches. Germline-derived CDR1 and CDR2 are SGHRS and YFSETQ. The CDR3 is made up of 15 amino acids. Written as DNA, the CDR3 is TGCGCCAGCAGCCCCAGACAGGGGCTGTACAATGAGCAGTTCTTC. It specifies CASSPRQGLYNEQFF.

The chain couples TRBV6-6 to TRBJ2-1, with D possibly matching TRBD1 (6 bases). Germline assignment: CDR1 MNHNY and CDR2 SVGAGI (reference sequence). The CDR3 totals 13 residues. Trimming shortened V by 6 bases and J by 6 bases, and 12 bases separated the two germline ends. The CDR3 here is CASRHQTGNEQFF. The CDR3 region has the DNA TGTGCCAGCAGGCACCAGACAGGCAATGAGCAGTTCTTC.

The sample holds one count of this clone. The chain combines TRBV6-6 with TRBJ2-7; possibly TRBD1 for D (5 bases). This CDR3 comprises 12 residues. Germline V lookup: CDR1 MNHNY, CDR2 SVGAGI (reference sequence). Trimming stripped 8 bases from V and 2 bases from J, with 10 bases between. CDR3 coding DNA: TGTGCCAGCGCGGACACCGCCTACGAGCAGTACTTC. Translating gives CASADTAYEQYF.